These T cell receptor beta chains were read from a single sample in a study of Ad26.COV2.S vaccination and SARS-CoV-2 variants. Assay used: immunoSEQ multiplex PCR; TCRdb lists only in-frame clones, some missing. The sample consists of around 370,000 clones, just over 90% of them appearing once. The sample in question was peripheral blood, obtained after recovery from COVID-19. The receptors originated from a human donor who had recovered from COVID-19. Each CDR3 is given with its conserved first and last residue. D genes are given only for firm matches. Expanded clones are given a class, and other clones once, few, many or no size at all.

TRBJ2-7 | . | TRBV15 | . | CATSSVGVAYEQYF | TGTGCCACCAGCAGTGTAGGGGTGGCCTACGAGCAGTACTTC
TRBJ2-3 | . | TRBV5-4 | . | CASSLPGGWGHTDTQYF | TGTGCCAGCAGCCTACCTGGGGGTTGGGGACACACAGATACGCAGTATTTT
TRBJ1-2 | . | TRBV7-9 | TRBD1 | CASSLGQGLQHGYTF | TGTGCCAGCAGCTTAGGACAGGGTCTTCAGCATGGCTACACCTTC
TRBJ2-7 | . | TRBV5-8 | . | CASSYPGPVGHEQYF | TGTGCCAGCAGCTACCCCGGGCCGGTTGGGCACGAGCAGTACTTC
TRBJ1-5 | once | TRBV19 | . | CASSRAQGDSNQPQHF | TGTGCCAGTAGTAGGGCGCAGGGTGATAGCAATCAGCCCCAGCATTTT
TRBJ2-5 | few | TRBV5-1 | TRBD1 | CASRKGQGLKQETQYF | TGCGCCAGCAGAAAAGGACAGGGGCTGAAACAAGAGACCCAGTACTTC
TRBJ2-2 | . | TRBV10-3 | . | CAISEMVTGELFF | TGTGCCATCAGTGAGATGGTCACCGGGGAGCTGTTTTTT
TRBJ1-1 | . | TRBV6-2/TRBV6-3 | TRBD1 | CASSTHGTGNTEAFF | TGTGCCAGCAGTACCCACGGGACAGGGAACACTGAAGCTTTCTTT
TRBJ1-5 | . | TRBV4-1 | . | CASSQQGNQPQHF | TGCGCCAGCAGCCAGCAGGGAAATCAGCCCCAGCATTTT
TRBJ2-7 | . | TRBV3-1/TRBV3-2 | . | CASSQGQYYEQYF | TGTGCCAGCAGCCAAGGACAGTACTACGAGCAGTACTTC
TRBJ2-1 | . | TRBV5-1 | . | CASSPITWEPYNEQFF | TGCGCCAGCAGCCCCATAACGTGGGAGCCCTACAATGAGCAGTTCTTC
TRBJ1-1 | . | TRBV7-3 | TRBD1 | CASSLNVTGGCFEAFF | TGTGCCAGCAGCTTAAACGTGACAGGGGGCTGTTTTGAAGCTTTCTTT
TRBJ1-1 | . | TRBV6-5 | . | CASSLGTAQNTEAFF | TGTGCCAGCAGTCTCGGGACGGCCCAGAACACTGAAGCTTTCTTT
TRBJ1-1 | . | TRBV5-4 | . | CARTRERATNTEAFF | TGTGCCAGGACACGGGAAAGGGCTACGAACACTGAAGCTTTCTTT
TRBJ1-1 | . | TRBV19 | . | CASSIGGSREVSAFF | TGTGCCAGTAGTATTGGGGGCAGCAGGGAGGTGAGTGCTTTCTTT
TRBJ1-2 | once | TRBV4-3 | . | CASSQDGGLYGYTF | TGCGCCAGCAGCCAAGATGGCGGGCTCTATGGCTACACCTTC
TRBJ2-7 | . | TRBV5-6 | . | CASSLVSARDYEQYF | TGTGCCAGCAGCTTGGTCTCGGCCAGAGACTACGAGCAGTACTTC
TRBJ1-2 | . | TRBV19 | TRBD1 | CASRTSGTGNPNYGYTF | TGTGCCAGTAGGACCTCCGGGACAGGAAATCCTAACTATGGCTACACCTTC
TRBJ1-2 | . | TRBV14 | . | CASSPWTATGGYTF | TGTGCCAGCAGCCCGTGGACAGCCACGGGAGGCTACACCTTC
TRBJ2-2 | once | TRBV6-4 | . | CASSATVNTGELFF | TGTGCCAGCAGTGCGACAGTGAACACCGGGGAGCTGTTTTTT
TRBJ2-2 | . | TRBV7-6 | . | CASSLALTTSGELFF | TGTGCCAGCAGCTTAGCGCTTACGACTAGCGGGGAGCTGTTTTTT
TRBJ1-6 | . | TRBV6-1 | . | CASSDRPYSPLHF | TGTGCCAGCAGTGACAGACCGTATTCACCCCTCCACTTT
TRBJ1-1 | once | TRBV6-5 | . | CASTRGSNTEAFF | TGTGCCAGCACGCGGGGATCGAACACTGAAGCTTTCTTT
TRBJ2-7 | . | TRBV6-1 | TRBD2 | CASSDRFAGGPRAHEQYF | TGTGCCAGCAGTGATCGCTTTGCGGGGGGGCCTCGGGCCCACGAGCAGTACTTC